The rows below give T cell receptor beta chains drawn from one sample of a study of cytomegalovirus exposure and HLA in healthy donors. The table came from immunoSEQ multiplex PCR; TCRdb's copy has only in-frame clones and leaves some out. The sample lists 80,000 to 95,000 clones, 55% to 75% seen once, with approximately 15% in the top ten. Sequences were obtained from PBMCs. These receptor sequences come from a woman aged 18-29 years in good health and CMV-seropositive. CDR3s include the opening cysteine and the closing phenylalanine or tryptophan. The D gene is left open where the match is weak. Clone size is shown for a subset of rows, as once, few, many or a class of expanded clone.

V	size	D	J	CDR3	DNA
TRBV6-6	once	TRBD1	TRBJ1-6	CASSPPGGVSPLHF	TGTGCCAGCAGCCCCCCAGGGGGTGTATCACCCCTCCACTTT
TRBV7-2	NA	TRBD2	TRBJ2-1	CASRPLAGGYYGEQFF	TGTGCCAGCAGGCCTCTAGCGGGGGGGTATTATGGTGAGCAGTTCTTC
TRBV4-1	NA	NA	TRBJ1-1	CASSQRAGGASEAFF	TGCGCCAGCAGCCAACGGGCCGGGGGGGCGTCTGAAGCTTTCTTT
TRBV4-2	NA	TRBD2	TRBJ2-2	CASSPSEREEVTGELFF	TGTGCCAGCAGCCCAAGCGAGCGGGAGGAGGTCACCGGGGAGCTGTTTTTT
TRBV14	NA	TRBD2	TRBJ2-2	CASSRLPGTTSTGELFF	TGTGCCAGCAGCCGTCTCCCCGGGACTACTAGCACCGGGGAGCTGTTTTTT
TRBV6-1	few	TRBD2	TRBJ2-7	CASSEANAGGYYEQYF	TGTGCCAGCAGTGAAGCGAACGCGGGAGGGTACTACGAGCAGTACTTC
TRBV9	NA	NA	TRBJ1-5	CASSSAGSNQPQHF	TGTGCCAGCAGCTCAGCAGGGAGCAATCAGCCCCAGCATTTT
TRBV30	NA	NA	TRBJ2-7	CAWSVNRPYEQYF	TGTGCCTGGAGTGTAAACAGGCCTTACGAGCAGTACTTC
TRBV10-2	NA	TRBD1	TRBJ1-3	CASSERDRAPRF	TGCGCCAGCAGTGAGCGGGACAGGGCCCCCAGGTTT
TRBV19	NA	NA	TRBJ2-3	CASTKWAAESTQYF	TGTGCCAGTACTAAGTGGGCCGCTGAGAGTACGCAGTATTTT
TRBV19	NA	NA	TRBJ1-1	CASSIVGSGKAFF	TGTGCCAGTAGTATTGTCGGCAGCGGAAAAGCTTTCTTT
TRBV7-9	NA	NA	TRBJ2-1	CASSQDSRDSDEQFF	TGCGCCAGCAGCCAAGACTCGAGGGACTCGGATGAGCAGTTCTTC
TRBV5-1	NA	TRBD1	TRBJ2-5	CASSQGTGGQETQYF	TGCGCCAGCAGCCAAGGGACAGGAGGCCAAGAGACCCAGTACTTC
TRBV7-2	NA	NA	TRBJ1-6	CASSLRAPPLHF	TGTGCCAGCAGCTTACGAGCGCCACCCCTCCACTTT
TRBV11-2	NA	NA	TRBJ2-1	CASSLISRSSYNEQFF	TGTGCCAGCAGCTTAATCTCTAGGAGCTCCTACAATGAGCAGTTCTTC
TRBV7-9	once	NA	TRBJ1-5	CASSPRGGGNQPQHF	TGTGCCAGCAGCCCCCGAGGAGGGGGCAATCAGCCCCAGCATTTT
TRBV28	few	NA	TRBJ2-2	CASSFGDLETGELFF	TGTGCCAGCAGTTTTGGAGACCTAGAAACCGGGGAGCTGTTTTTT
TRBV19	NA	NA	TRBJ2-7	CASSIGGYEQYF	TGTGCCAGTAGTATAGGCGGCTACGAGCAGTACTTC
TRBV9	NA	TRBD1	TRBJ1-1	CASSPRGQFGNTEAFF	TGTGCCAGCAGCCCGAGGGGGCAGTTCGGGAACACTGAAGCTTTCTTT
TRBV13	NA	TRBD1	TRBJ2-4	CASSLPGGQGSKNIQYF	TGTGCCAGCAGCTTACCCGGCGGACAGGGGTCCAAAAACATTCAGTACTTC
TRBV10-2	few	TRBD1	TRBJ2-7	CASRAGTGGYEQYF	TGCGCCAGCAGGGCCGGGACAGGGGGCTACGAGCAGTACTTC
TRBV5-1	NA	NA	TRBJ2-7	CASSLATAHRYEQYF	TGCGCCAGCAGCTTGGCGACAGCCCACCGGTACGAGCAGTACTTC
TRBV27	NA	NA	TRBJ2-7	CASSLSLIMSSYEQYF	TGTGCCAGCAGTCTAAGCCTGATAATGAGCTCCTACGAGCAGTACTTC
TRBV14	few	TRBD2	TRBJ2-2	CASSPLAGTLPGELFF	TGTGCCAGCAGCCCTCTAGCGGGAACGCTCCCGGGGGAGCTGTTTTTT
TRBV19	once	TRBD1	TRBJ1-6	CASKSDREGSPLHF	TGTGCCAGTAAGTCGGACAGGGAAGGATCACCCCTCCACTTT
TRBV19	NA	TRBD1	TRBJ1-6	CASSWTGNNSPLHF	TGTGCCAGTAGTTGGACAGGGAATAATTCACCCCTCCACTTT
TRBV6-1	NA	NA	TRBJ2-7	CASQRDTQGGYEQYF	TGTGCCAGCCAGCGTGACACCCAGGGAGGTTACGAGCAGTACTTC
TRBV27	NA	TRBD2	TRBJ2-7	CASRPSGGAGYEQYF	TGTGCCAGCAGACCTAGCGGGGGGGCAGGATACGAGCAGTACTTC
TRBV7-2	NA	TRBD1	TRBJ1-4	CASSIPDRVDEKLFF	TGTGCCAGCAGCATTCCCGACAGGGTTGATGAAAAACTGTTTTTT
TRBV20-1	NA	NA	TRBJ1-1	CSVVANTEAFF	TGCAGTGTAGTCGCGAACACTGAAGCTTTCTTT
TRBV7-9	once	NA	TRBJ2-3	CASGIGERNTQYF	TGTGCCAGCGGGATTGGGGAGAGAAATACGCAGTATTTT
TRBV5-4	NA	NA	TRBJ1-2	CASSHLRQPSYGYTF	TGTGCCAGCAGCCACCTACGACAGCCCTCCTATGGCTACACCTTC
TRBV6-4	NA	TRBD1	TRBJ2-5	CASSDRQGETQYF	TGTGCCAGCAGTGATCGACAGGGAGAGACCCAGTACTTC
TRBV4-3	medium-sized	NA	TRBJ2-7	CASSQVRDSSYEQYF	TGCGCCAGCAGCCAAGTCCGAGACTCCTCCTACGAGCAGTACTTC
TRBV9	NA	TRBD2	TRBJ2-3	CASSDIQTSGATDTQYF	TGTGCCAGCAGCGACATCCAGACTAGCGGGGCCACAGATACGCAGTATTTT
TRBV28	NA	NA	TRBJ2-6	CASSSGEGASGANVLTF	TGTGCCAGCAGCTCGGGAGAGGGGGCCTCCGGGGCCAACGTCCTGACTTTC
TRBV6-1	NA	NA	TRBJ2-7	CASRGQFRFSYEQYF	TGTGCCAGTCGAGGACAGTTTAGATTCTCCTACGAGCAGTACTTC
TRBV2	NA	TRBD1	TRBJ2-3	CASSRDRPLSTSTDTQYF	TGTGCCAGCAGTAGGGACAGGCCCCTTTCAACTAGCACAGATACGCAGTATTTT
TRBV29-1	NA	TRBD2	TRBJ2-7	CSVGLAGVPGYEQYF	TGCAGCGTAGGACTAGCGGGAGTGCCGGGATACGAGCAGTACTTC
TRBV6-5	NA	NA	TRBJ2-3	CASSYSGTSTDTQYF	TGTGCCAGCAGTTACTCGGGCACCTCCACAGATACGCAGTATTTT
TRBV19	few	NA	TRBJ2-2	CASSIRGDNTGELFF	TGTGCCAGTAGTATCAGGGGGGACAACACCGGGGAGCTGTTTTTT
TRBV19	NA	NA	TRBJ2-5	CASSIGRGETQYF	TGTGCCAGTAGTATCGGAAGAGGAGAGACCCAGTACTTC
TRBV28	NA	NA	TRBJ1-2	CASSLGERGYTF	TGTGCCAGCAGTTTAGGAGAGAGAGGCTACACCTTC
TRBV28	NA	NA	TRBJ1-5	CASSLTGYSNQPQHF	TGTGCCAGCAGTCTAACAGGGTATAGCAATCAGCCCCAGCATTTT
TRBV5-6	NA	TRBD1	TRBJ1-4	CASSLPGQGNEKLFF	TGTGCCAGCAGCTTACCGGGACAGGGCAATGAAAAACTGTTTTTT
TRBV27	NA	NA	TRBJ2-4	CASSLGQGGNIQYF	TGTGCCAGCAGTTTGGGGCAGGGTGGGAACATTCAGTACTTC
TRBV11-1	NA	TRBD1	TRBJ1-2	CASSLTGFGYTF	TGTGCCAGCAGCTTGACAGGGTTCGGCTACACCTTC
TRBV5-1	NA	TRBD1	TRBJ2-3	CASSEGQGADTQYF	TGCGCCAGCAGCGAGGGACAGGGGGCCGATACGCAGTATTTT
TRBV6-5	few	NA	TRBJ1-2	CASSYIGGNYGYTF	TGTGCCAGCAGTTACATAGGGGGAAACTATGGCTACACCTTC
TRBV7-6	once	TRBD1	TRBJ2-7	CASSQRQGSSYEQYF	TGTGCCAGCAGCCAAAGACAGGGGAGCTCCTACGAGCAGTACTTC